This TCR beta chain comes out of a study of T cells expressing NK-cell markers. Points from the study as a whole: It is unclear if expanded NKG2C-expressing clones target HCMV antigens. The leading position in the CD3+CD56-NKG2C+ fraction of a handful of donors also went to these clonotypes.

This CDR3 spans 17 amino acids. Looked up from germline, CDR1 is SQVTM and CDR2 is ANQGSEA. A word on this clonotype: Its target is not known.

TCRdb re-called the 5' RACE reads; every CDR3 protein appears as one record, without DNA. The listing records some 500,000 distinct CDR3 sequences. Sequenced: blood T cells: a sorted CD56 or NKG2C T cell subset, CD4+ or CD8+ T cells, or bulk PBMC T cells (not recorded which). The source of this sequence is a woman aged 45 to 65 in good health. The rearrangement joins TRBV29-1 to TRBJ2-3; TCRdb gives TRBD2 as the D gene, but with no DNA this cannot be confirmed. CDR3: CSVQLGLAGVVTDTQYF.